Listed below are T cell receptor beta chains from one sample, sequenced in a study of blood T cell repertoires in COVID-19. Produced via immunoSEQ multiplex PCR; TCRdb's table is partial and in-frame only. Of 250,000 to 350,000 clones listed, about 90% are singletons. The sample taken for sequencing was peripheral blood. These receptors all come from a woman between 50 and 59 years old who had recovered from COVID-19. The CDR3 runs from the conserved cysteine through the conserved F or W. D genes are given only for firm matches. Not every row has a clone size; where given, it reads once, few, many or a size class.

v_gene	abundance	j_gene	d_gene	len	CDR3nt	CDR3aa
TRBV21-1	-	TRBJ1-3	-	14	TGTGCCAGCAGCAAATGCGTCTCTGGAAACACCATATATTTT	CASSKCVSGNTIYF
TRBV7-6	-	TRBJ2-2	-	14	TGTGCCAGCAGCTTAGTAACAGGGTCCGGGGAGCTGTTTTTT	CASSLVTGSGELFF
TRBV23-1	-	TRBJ2-7	TRBD1	14	TGCGCCAGCAGCAGGACAGGGAGCTCCTACGAGCAGTACTTC	CASSRTGSSYEQYF
TRBV4-1	-	TRBJ1-2	-	15	TGCGCCAGCAGCCAAGGTTCGGACAGAACCTATGGCTACACCTTC	CASSQGSDRTYGYTF
TRBV9	-	TRBJ1-4	TRBD1	14	TGTGCCAGCAGCGTGACAGGGGCTCGCGAAAAACTGTTTTTT	CASSVTGAREKLFF
TRBV5-1	few	TRBJ2-7	TRBD1	13	TGCGCCAGCAGCCTGGGGACAGTATACGAGCAGTACTTC	CASSLGTVYEQYF
TRBV2	-	TRBJ2-1	-	13	TGTGCCAGCAGAGGACAGATCGTGATTGAGCAGTTCTTC	CASRGQIVIEQFF
TRBV18	-	TRBJ2-5	-	12	TGTGCCAGCTCACCAGGCGGGGAGACCCAGTACTTC	CASSPGGETQYF
TRBV3-1/TRBV3-2	-	TRBJ2-4	TRBD2	16	TGTGCCAGCAGCCAAGACTTAGCGGGAGCAAGGAACATTCAGTACTTC	CASSQDLAGARNIQYF
TRBV6-4	-	TRBJ1-4	-	14	TGTGCCAGCAGTATTGTTACAGGGATTGAAAAACTGTTTTTT	CASSIVTGIEKLFF
TRBV29-1	-	TRBJ2-5	-	12	TGCAGCGTCAGGATTTCTCAAGAGACCCAGTACTTC	CSVRISQETQYF
TRBV2	-	TRBJ2-5	-	11	TGTGCCAGCAGTGAGTCCGGCGGCCAGTACTTC	CASSESGGQYF
TRBV5-1	-	TRBJ2-7	-	12	TGCGCCAGCAGCTTGGATTCGGTCGAGCAGTACTTC	CASSLDSVEQYF
TRBV4-3	-	TRBJ1-5	-	14	TGCGCCAGCAGCCAAGGGACTGGGGAACAGCCCCAGCATTTT	CASSQGTGEQPQHF
TRBV28	-	TRBJ1-6	TRBD1	19	TGTGCCAGCAGTTTGTTCTCCGGGACAGGGGCGCTAGGTAATTCACCCCTCCACTTT	CASSLFSGTGALGNSPLHF
TRBV10-3	-	TRBJ2-1	-	15	TGTGCCATCAGTGAGTCGTTGGGAGCAGACAATGAGCAGTTCTTC	CAISESLGADNEQFF
TRBV19	-	TRBJ2-1	TRBD1	13	TGTGCCAGTAAGGACAGGGGGAGGCATGAGCAGTTCTTC	CASKDRGRHEQFF
TRBV6-5	once	TRBJ2-6	TRBD1	14	TGTGCCAGCAGAACAGGGGCTGGGGCCAACGTCCTGACTTTC	CASRTGAGANVLTF
TRBV5-1	-	TRBJ2-1	-	17	TGCGCCAGCAGCTTGGTGGGTGGTGGGCAGGGGATGCATGAGCAGTTCTTC	CASSLVGGGQGMHEQFF
TRBV6-5	-	TRBJ2-1	-	14	TGTGCCAGCGTCGAAATTGGGGGCCACAATGAGCAGTTCTTC	CASVEIGGHNEQFF
TRBV24-1	-	TRBJ2-7	TRBD1	15	TGTGCCACCAGTGAAACAGGGGCAGGCTCCTACGAGCAGTACTTC	CATSETGAGSYEQYF
TRBV7-2	-	TRBJ1-2	-	14	TGTGCCAGCAGCCCCGGGACAACTCCACGGGGCTACACCTTC	CASSPGTTPRGYTF
TRBV10-3	-	TRBJ2-5	-	14	TGTGCCATCAGTGATTCGCAGTCCCAAGAGACCCAGTACTTC	CAISDSQSQETQYF
TRBV7-9	once	TRBJ2-6	TRBD1	19	TGTGCCAGCAGCCCTGGACAGGGGAGGAATTTACTCGGGGCCAACGTCCTGACTTTC	CASSPGQGRNLLGANVLTF
TRBV6-1	-	TRBJ1-5	-	14	TGTGCCAGCAGTGAGAGGGATTCGGCTCAGCCCCAGCATTTT	CASSERDSAQPQHF
TRBV19	-	TRBJ2-5	-	14	TGTGCCAGTAGTATAGGGACAGCACAAGAGACCCAGTACTTC	CASSIGTAQETQYF
TRBV11-2	-	TRBJ2-7	TRBD1	15	TGTGCCAGCAGCTCTCGACAGGGGCTCACCTACGAGCAGTACTTC	CASSSRQGLTYEQYF
TRBV28	-	TRBJ1-1	TRBD1	14	TGTGCCAGCAGTTCCCACAGGGGGACGACTGAAGCTTTCTTT	CASSSHRGTTEAFF
TRBV29-1	-	TRBJ2-1	TRBD2	13	TGCAGCGTTGAGAGGGGACTAGGCTCTGAGCAGTTCTTC	CSVERGLGSEQFF
TRBV4-3	-	TRBJ2-7	-	14	TGCGCCAGCAGCCAAGAGATCGGTTCCCACGAGCAGTACTTC	CASSQEIGSHEQYF
TRBV4-2	-	TRBJ2-4	TRBD2	17	TGTGCCAGCAGCCAAGTAAGCGGGATCGCGGCCAAAAACATTCAGTACTTC	CASSQVSGIAAKNIQYF
TRBV9	once	TRBJ1-1	TRBD1	14	TGTGCCAGCAGCATTAGCGGGACAGCGAATGAAGCTTTCTTT	CASSISGTANEAFF
TRBV5-5	-	TRBJ1-3	-	15	TGTGCCAGCAGCTTCGGGGGGCTGGCCGGAAACACCATATATTTT	CASSFGGLAGNTIYF
TRBV5-4	-	TRBJ2-2	-	13	TGTGCCAGCAGGTCAACAGGGACCGGGGAGCTGTTTTTT	CASRSTGTGELFF
TRBV15	-	TRBJ1-5	TRBD1	16	TGTGCCACCAGCAGACGCAGACAGGGTAATATGCAGCCCCAGCATTTT	CATSRRRQGNMQPQHF
TRBV19	-	TRBJ2-1	TRBD2	15	TGTGCCAGTAGACCACTAGCGAGAGCGGTCGATGAGCAGTTCTTC	CASRPLARAVDEQFF
TRBV2	once	TRBJ2-5	-	13	TGTGCCAGCAGCACAGGGTATGGAGAGACCCAGTACTTC	CASSTGYGETQYF
TRBV5-1	-	TRBJ2-2	TRBD2	17	TGCGCCAGCAGCGGACCTAGCGGGGGGGCCGTGAGCGGGGAGCTGTTTTTT	CASSGPSGGAVSGELFF
TRBV3-1/TRBV3-2	-	TRBJ2-3	TRBD2	16	TGTGCCAGCAGCCAAAGGGGCGGGAGGGGGCCAGATACGCAGTATTTT	CASSQRGGRGPDTQYF
TRBV3-1/TRBV3-2	-	TRBJ2-3	-	14	TGTGCCAGCAGCCCCGACCTTTGGGCGGATACGCAGTATTTT	CASSPDLWADTQYF
TRBV6-2/TRBV6-3	-	TRBJ1-3	-	15	TGTGCCAGCAGTTACTCTCGGAGCTCTGGAAACACCATATATTTT	CASSYSRSSGNTIYF
TRBV6-1	-	TRBJ1-4	TRBD1	15	TGTGCCAGCAACAGGGGTAACTCAAATAATGAAAAACTGTTTTTT	CASNRGNSNNEKLFF
TRBV2	-	TRBJ2-3	TRBD2	15	TGTGCCAGCACCGACTCTGGGACTAGCGGGAGGTCGCAGTATTTT	CASTDSGTSGRSQYF
TRBV9	-	TRBJ1-2	TRBD1	15	TGTGCCAGCAGCCCCTCCGGACAGGGGACGAGGGGCTACACCTTC	CASSPSGQGTRGYTF
TRBV28	-	TRBJ2-7	TRBD2	14	TGTGCCAGCAGACTCCCGGGACTAAACTACGAGCAGTACTTC	CASRLPGLNYEQYF
TRBV19	-	TRBJ1-1	TRBD1	13	TGTGCCAGTAGGAGGGGGCTGTACACTGAAGCTTTCTTT	CASRRGLYTEAFF
TRBV6-1	-	TRBJ2-1	-	13	TGTGCCAGCAGTGATACAAGCTACAATGAGCAGTTCTTC	CASSDTSYNEQFF
TRBV6-1	-	TRBJ2-5	-	14	TGTGCCAGCAGTGAAAGCAGGGTACAAGAGACCCAGTACTTC	CASSESRVQETQYF
TRBV28	-	TRBJ1-1	TRBD1	16	TGTGCCAGCAGTTTCCGGACAGGGCGGTCGGTAACTGAAGCTTTCTTT	CASSFRTGRSVTEAFF
TRBV15	-	TRBJ2-1	-	13	TGTGCCACCAGCAGAGCCTGGGGCGATGAGCAGTTCTTC	CATSRAWGDEQFF
TRBV20-1	few	TRBJ2-1	TRBD1	13	TGCAGTGCTAGTCGCGACAGGGGGAATGAGCAGTTCTTC	CSASRDRGNEQFF
TRBV10-1	-	TRBJ2-7	-	14	TGCGCCAGCAGTACCGAGACAGCCTGCTACGAGCAGTACTTC	CASSTETACYEQYF
TRBV19	-	TRBJ2-1	TRBD2	17	TGTGCCAGTAGTCGACCACTCCCGGGACTAGCCTACAATGAGCAGTTCTTC	CASSRPLPGLAYNEQFF
TRBV5-6	-	TRBJ1-2	-	12	TGTGCCAGCAGCTTTACAGACGGAATATATACCTTC	CASSFTDGIYTF
TRBV15	many	TRBJ2-7	-	15	TGTGCCACCAGCACTACAGGAGAAAAATCCTACGAGCAGTACTTC	CATSTTGEKSYEQYF
TRBV19	-	TRBJ2-1	TRBD1	14	TGTGCCAGTAACCAGGACAGGGACTACAATGAGCAGTTCTTC	CASNQDRDYNEQFF
TRBV5-4	-	TRBJ2-3	-	13	TGTGCCAGCAGCCCCCGCGCGGTAGATACGCAGTATTTT	CASSPRAVDTQYF
TRBV5-6	once	TRBJ1-5	TRBD1	16	TGTGCCAGCAGTGCAGCGACAGGGCAATCGGGTCAGCCCCAGCATTTT	CASSAATGQSGQPQHF